This T cell receptor beta chain was recovered during a study of identical twins. Study findings and constraints: The authors noted that invariant MAIT and iNKT cells could partly confound zero-insertion analyses. Excess sharing between twins was weaker in beta out-of-frame sequences. Modeled out-of-frame TCR alpha sharing in monozygotic twins fell below observed levels.

In its sample, this clonotype was seen a few times. The antigen is undetermined. Healthy Caucasian individuals made up all the donors. V trimming: 2 bases; J trimming: 3 bases; junction bases outside the gene matches: 6. The CDR3 loop spans 17 amino acids. TCRdb redid the calling of the 5' RACE reads with MiXCR, one entry per CDR3 protein. The sample lists around 670,000 distinct CDR3 sequences; approximately 6% were seen once. The rearrangement uses TRBV12-3 or TRBV12-4 and TRBJ2-1; TRBD2 agrees at 11 bases. Input material: naive T cells sorted from blood. This sequence was found in a man aged 18 to 29 in good health. The CDR3 region has the DNA TGTGCCAGCAGTTTAAAACTAGCGGGAGTCCTCTACAATGAGCAGTTCTTC. Translation: CASSLKLAGVLYNEQFF.